This TCR beta chain came from a study of early stage breast cancer tumors. The CDR3 is 14 amino acids. The V gene's germline CDR1 is SGHRS and CDR2 YFSETQ. Deletions cut 0 bases from V and 9 bases from J, with 16 bases between. Profiled with immunoSEQ multiplex PCR; TCRdb holds only in-frame clones, not every one. The sample holds just over 70,000 clones, more than 65% seen once. V is TRBV5-1 and J is TRBJ2-7, with D perhaps matching TRBD2 (6 bases). This sequence was found in a person between 60 and 70 years old with breast cancer. Material: blood. The CDR3 sequence is CASSLDQIVGGQYF. The CDR3 DNA reads TGCGCCAGCAGCTTGGACCAAATCGTGGGGGGGCAGTACTTC. Complete variable domain (other parts from reference TRBV5-1 and TRBJ2-7): KAGVTQTPRYLIKTRGQQVTLSCSPISGHRSVSWYQQTPGQGLQFLFEYFSETQRNKGNFPGRFSGRQFSNSRSEMNVSTLELGDSALYLCASSLDQIVGGQYFGPGTRLTVT.